This T cell receptor beta chain was retrieved from a study of blood T cells in healthy people across ages. On this clonotype itself: Its antigen is unknown.

Primed by a sample-barcoded 5' primer and a J-beta primer mix, a second PCR proceeded for 7 to 11 cycles. TCRdb recomputed calls from the 5' RACE reads with MiXCR, one row per CDR3 protein. This table holds over 1,300,000 distinct CDR3 sequences, 59% found once. Study-wide points: Calculation of diversity from one million T cells yielded estimates considered to be underestimates.

The length of the CDR3 is 14 residues. The germline CDR1 and CDR2 sequences are LGHDT and YNNKEL (reference sequence). V gave up 1 base and J gave up 3 bases, with 6 bases separating them. The sequencing sample was made of blood. This sequence originates from a man younger than 30 in good health. The chain is built from TRBV3-1 and TRBJ2-2; D not certain. The CDR3 sequence: CASSQVMHTGELFF. DNA for the CDR3: TGTGCCAGCAGCCAAGTGATGCACACCGGGGAGCTGTTTTTT. The full variable domain, its missing parts supplied by reference TRBV3-1 and TRBJ2-2, is DTAVSQTPKYLVTQMGNDKSIKCEQNLGHDTMYWYKQDSKKFLKIMFSYNNKELIINETVPNRFSPKSPDKAHLNLHINSLELGDSAVYFCASSQVMHTGELFFGEGSRLTVL.